Sequencing of this TCR beta chain was carried out in a study of T cell responses to AZD1222 COVID-19 vaccine. Study-level results: The number of AZD1222 recipients seropositive at baseline was only 5 to 7. Sampling captured repertoires only after the peak T cell response.

Some clones are missing from TCRdb's copy, which holds only in-frame ones; the method was immunoSEQ multiplex PCR. The sample gives around 150,000 clones, about 90% of which show up once; 5% to 6.5% is in the top ten. To note about this clone: The antigen is undetermined.

The germline V gene has CDR1 SGHTA and CDR2 FQGTGA. This CDR3 has 15 residues. The ends were cut back, 5 bases at V and 1 base at J, with 9 bases in the middle. Source: peripheral blood, taken 28 days after the second AZD1222 dose. This clonotype was sampled from an adult who received the AZD1222 COVID-19 vaccine. The chain has TRBV7-3 and TRBJ2-6; D unclear. CDR3 in DNA: TGTGCCAGCAGCCACCCCCCTTCTGGGGCCAACGTCCTGACTTTC. Protein sequence: CASSHPPSGANVLTF.